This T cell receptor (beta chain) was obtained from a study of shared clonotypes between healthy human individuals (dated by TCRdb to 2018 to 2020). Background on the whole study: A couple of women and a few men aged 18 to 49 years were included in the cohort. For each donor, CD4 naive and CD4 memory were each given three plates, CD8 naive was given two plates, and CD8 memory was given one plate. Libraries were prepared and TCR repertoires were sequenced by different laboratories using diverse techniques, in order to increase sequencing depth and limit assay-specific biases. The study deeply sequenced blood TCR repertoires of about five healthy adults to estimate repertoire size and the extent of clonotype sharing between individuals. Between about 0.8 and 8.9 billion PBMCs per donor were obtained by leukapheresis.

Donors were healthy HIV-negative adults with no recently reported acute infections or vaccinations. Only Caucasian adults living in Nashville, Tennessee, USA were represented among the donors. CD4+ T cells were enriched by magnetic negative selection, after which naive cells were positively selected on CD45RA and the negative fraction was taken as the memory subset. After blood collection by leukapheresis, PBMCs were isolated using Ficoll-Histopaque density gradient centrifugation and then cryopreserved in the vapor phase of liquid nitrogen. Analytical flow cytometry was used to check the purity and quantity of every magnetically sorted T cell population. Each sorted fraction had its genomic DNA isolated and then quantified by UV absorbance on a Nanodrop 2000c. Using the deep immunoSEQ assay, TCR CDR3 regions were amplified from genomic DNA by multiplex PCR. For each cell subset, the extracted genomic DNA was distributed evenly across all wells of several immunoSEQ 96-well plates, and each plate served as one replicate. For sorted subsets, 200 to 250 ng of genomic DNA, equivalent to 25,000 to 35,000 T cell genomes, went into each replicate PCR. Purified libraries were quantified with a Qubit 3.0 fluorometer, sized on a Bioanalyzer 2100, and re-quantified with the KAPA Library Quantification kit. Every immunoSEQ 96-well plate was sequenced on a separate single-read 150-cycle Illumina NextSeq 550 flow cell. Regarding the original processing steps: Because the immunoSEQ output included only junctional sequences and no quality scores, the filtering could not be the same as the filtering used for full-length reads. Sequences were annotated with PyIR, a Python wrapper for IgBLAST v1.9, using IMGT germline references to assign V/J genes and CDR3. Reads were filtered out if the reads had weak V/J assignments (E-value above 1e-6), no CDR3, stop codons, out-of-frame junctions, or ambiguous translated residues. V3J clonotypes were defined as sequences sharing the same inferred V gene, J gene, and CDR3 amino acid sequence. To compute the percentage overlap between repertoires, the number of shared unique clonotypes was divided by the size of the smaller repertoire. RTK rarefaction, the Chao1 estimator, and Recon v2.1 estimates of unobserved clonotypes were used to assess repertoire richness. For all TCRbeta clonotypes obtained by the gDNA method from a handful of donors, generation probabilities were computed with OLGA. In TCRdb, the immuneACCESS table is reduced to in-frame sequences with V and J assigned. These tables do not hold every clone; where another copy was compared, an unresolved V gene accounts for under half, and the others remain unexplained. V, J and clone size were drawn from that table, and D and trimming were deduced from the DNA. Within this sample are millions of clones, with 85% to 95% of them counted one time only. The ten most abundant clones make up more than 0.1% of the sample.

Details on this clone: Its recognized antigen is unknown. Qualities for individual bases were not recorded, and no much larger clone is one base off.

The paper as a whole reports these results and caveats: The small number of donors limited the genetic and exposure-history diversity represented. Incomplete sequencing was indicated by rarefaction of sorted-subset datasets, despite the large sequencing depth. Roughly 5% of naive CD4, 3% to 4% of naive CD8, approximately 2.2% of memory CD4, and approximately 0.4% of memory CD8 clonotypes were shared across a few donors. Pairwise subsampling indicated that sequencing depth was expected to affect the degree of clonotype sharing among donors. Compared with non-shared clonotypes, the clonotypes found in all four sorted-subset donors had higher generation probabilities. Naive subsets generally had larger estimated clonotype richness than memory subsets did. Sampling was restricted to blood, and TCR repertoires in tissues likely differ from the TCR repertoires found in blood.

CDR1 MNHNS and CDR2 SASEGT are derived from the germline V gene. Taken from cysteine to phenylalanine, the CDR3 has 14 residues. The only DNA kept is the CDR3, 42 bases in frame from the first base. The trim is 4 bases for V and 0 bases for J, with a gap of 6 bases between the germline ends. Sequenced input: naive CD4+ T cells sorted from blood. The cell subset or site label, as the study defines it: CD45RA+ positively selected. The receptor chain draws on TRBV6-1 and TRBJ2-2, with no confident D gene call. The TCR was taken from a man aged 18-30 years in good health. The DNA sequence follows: TGTGCCAGCAGTGCCACAGCGAACACCGGGGAGCTGTTTTTT. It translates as CASSATANTGELFF.